This TCR beta chain is drawn from a study of human T cells and chemical hapten exposure. Across the whole study: A roughly 2 cm by roughly 2 cm inner upper arm patch received 2% DPC for sensitization.

The CDR3 contains 14 residues. With 4 bases clipped from V and 3 bases from J, the junction kept 3 bases outside the gene matches. Per germline, CDR1 MDHEN and CDR2 SYDVKM. Time point here: patch test 2, 6 weeks after DPC sensitization. Treatment given: therapeutic diphenylcyclopropenone sensitization with weekly scalp DPC. The drawing of blood occurred before each patch test was applied. Blood, whole and unfractionated, served as the source for total RNA extraction. MiXCR, run by TCRdb on the RACE reads, gives a single entry per CDR3 protein. The top ten hold approximately 1.7% of the sample, which has about 54,000 distinct CDR3 sequences, 7.5% to 10% seen once.

The receptor was derived from a woman in her forties or fifties with alopecia areata. Some clones in this sample may be carry-over from other donors' samples. The chain has TRBV28 and TRBJ1-1; 9 nucleotides align to TRBD1. This specimen consisted of whole blood, obtained in connection with sensitization to the hapten diphenylcyclopropenone (DPC). The CDR3 loop reads CASSSQGAYTEAFF. DNA for the CDR3: TGTGCCAGCAGTTCACAGGGGGCGTACACTGAAGCTTTCTTT.